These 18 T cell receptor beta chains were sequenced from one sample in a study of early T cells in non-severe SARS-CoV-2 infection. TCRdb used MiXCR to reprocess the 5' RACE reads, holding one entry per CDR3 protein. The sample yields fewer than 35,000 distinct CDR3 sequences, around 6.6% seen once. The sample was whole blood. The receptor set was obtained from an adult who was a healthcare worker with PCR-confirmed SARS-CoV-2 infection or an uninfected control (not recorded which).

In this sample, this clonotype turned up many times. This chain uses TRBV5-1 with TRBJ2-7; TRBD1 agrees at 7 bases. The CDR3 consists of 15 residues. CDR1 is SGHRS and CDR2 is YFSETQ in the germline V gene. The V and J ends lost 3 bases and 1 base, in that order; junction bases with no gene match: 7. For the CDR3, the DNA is TGCGCCAGCAGCTCGAGACAGGGTTATTCCTACGAGCAGTACTTC. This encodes CASSSRQGYSYEQYF.

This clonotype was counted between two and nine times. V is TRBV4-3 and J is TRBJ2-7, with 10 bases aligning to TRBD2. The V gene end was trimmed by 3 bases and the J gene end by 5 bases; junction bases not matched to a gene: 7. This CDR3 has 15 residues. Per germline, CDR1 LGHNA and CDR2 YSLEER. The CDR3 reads CASSHLTSGVDEQYF. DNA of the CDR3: TGCGCCAGCAGCCACCTCACTAGCGGGGTGGACGAGCAGTACTTC.

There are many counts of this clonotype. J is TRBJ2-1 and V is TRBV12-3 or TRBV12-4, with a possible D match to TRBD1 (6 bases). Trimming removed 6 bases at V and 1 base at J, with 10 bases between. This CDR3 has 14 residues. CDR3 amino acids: CASSKGGSYNEQFF. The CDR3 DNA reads TGTGCCAGCAGCAAAGGGGGATCCTACAATGAGCAGTTCTTC.

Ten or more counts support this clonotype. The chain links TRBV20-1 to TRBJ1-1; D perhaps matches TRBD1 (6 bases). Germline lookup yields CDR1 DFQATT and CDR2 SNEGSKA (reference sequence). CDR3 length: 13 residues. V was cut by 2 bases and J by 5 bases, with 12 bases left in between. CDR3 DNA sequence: TGCAGTGCTAGATGGGGGCAGGGGACTGAAGCTTTCTTT. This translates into CSARWGQGTEAFF.

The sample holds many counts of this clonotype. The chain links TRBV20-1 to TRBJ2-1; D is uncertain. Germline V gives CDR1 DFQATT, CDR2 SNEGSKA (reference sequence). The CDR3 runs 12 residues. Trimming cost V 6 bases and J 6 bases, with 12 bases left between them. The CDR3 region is CSALGLRNEQFF. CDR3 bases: TGCAGTGCCCTTGGTCTACGCAATGAGCAGTTCTTC.

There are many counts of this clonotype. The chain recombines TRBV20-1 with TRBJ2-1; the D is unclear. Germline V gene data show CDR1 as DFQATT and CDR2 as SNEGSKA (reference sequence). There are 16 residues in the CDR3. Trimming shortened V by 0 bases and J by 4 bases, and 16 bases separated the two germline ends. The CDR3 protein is CSARDPQTLGYNEQFF. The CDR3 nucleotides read TGCAGTGCTAGAGATCCCCAAACCCTGGGGTACAATGAGCAGTTCTTC.

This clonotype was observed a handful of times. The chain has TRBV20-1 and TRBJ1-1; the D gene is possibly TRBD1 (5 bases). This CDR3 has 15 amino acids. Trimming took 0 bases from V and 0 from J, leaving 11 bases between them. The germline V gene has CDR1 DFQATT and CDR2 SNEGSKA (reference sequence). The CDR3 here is CSARDRGTLNTEAFF. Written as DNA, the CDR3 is TGCAGTGCTAGAGATAGAGGGACCCTGAACACTGAAGCTTTCTTT.

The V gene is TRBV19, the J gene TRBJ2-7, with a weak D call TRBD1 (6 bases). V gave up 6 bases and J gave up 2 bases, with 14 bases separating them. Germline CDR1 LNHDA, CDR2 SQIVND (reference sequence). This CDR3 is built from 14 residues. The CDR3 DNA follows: TGTGCCAGTAGCACCACAGGGTACACCTACGAGCAGTACTTC. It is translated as CASSTTGYTYEQYF. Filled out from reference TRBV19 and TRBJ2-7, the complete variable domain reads DGGITQSPKYLFRKEGQNVTLSCEQNLNHDAMYWYRQDPGQGLRLIYYSQIVNDFQKGDIAEGYSVSREKKESFPLTVTSAQKNPTAFYLCASSTTGYTYEQYFGPGTRLTVT.

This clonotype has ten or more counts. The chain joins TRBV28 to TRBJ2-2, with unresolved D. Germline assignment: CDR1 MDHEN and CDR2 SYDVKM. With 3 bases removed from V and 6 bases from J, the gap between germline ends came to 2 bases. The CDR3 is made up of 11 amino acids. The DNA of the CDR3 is TGTGCCAGCAGTTTGTCCGGGGAGCTGTTTTTT. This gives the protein CASSLSGELFF. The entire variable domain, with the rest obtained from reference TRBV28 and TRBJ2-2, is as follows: DVKVTQSSRYLVKRTGEKVFLECVQDMDHENMFWYRQDPGLGLRLIYFSYDVKMKEKGDIPEGYSVSREKKERFSLILESASTNQTSMYLCASSLSGELFFGEGSRLTVL.

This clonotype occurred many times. The CDR3 loop reads CASSIESQAGGPYEQYF. In DNA, the CDR3 is TGTGCCAGTAGTATAGAAAGCCAAGCGGGCGGGCCCTACGAGCAGTACTTC. This chain uses TRBV19 with TRBJ2-7, with a weak D call TRBD2 (6 bases). Germline assignment: CDR1 LNHDA and CDR2 SQIVND (reference sequence). This CDR3 is 17 amino acids long. The ends were cut back, 0 bases at V and 2 bases at J, with 17 bases in the middle.

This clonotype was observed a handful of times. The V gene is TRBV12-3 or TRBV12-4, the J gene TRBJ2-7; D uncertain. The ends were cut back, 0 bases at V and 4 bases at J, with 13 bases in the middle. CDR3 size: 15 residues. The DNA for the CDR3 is TGTGCCAGCAGTTTAGCTGCTTCGGGTATTTACGAGCAGTACTTC. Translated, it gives CASSLAASGIYEQYF.

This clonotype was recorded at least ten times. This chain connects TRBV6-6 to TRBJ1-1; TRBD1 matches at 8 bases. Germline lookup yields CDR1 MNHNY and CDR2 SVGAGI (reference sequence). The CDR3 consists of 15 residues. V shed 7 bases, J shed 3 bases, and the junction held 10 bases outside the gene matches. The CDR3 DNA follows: TGTGCCAGCACCCGGACAGGGTTGGTGTACACTGAAGCTTTCTTT. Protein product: CASTRTGLVYTEAFF.

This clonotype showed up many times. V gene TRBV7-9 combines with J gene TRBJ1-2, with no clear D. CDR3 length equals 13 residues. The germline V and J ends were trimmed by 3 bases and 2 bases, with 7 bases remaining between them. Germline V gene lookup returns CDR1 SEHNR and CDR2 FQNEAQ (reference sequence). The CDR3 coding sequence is TGTGCCAGCAGCTTTAACAGCAACTATGGCTACACCTTC. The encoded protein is CASSFNSNYGYTF.

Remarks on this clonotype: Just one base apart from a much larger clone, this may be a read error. The CDR3 loop reads CASSLVARGDQPQHF. CDR3 bases: TGTGCCAGCAGCTTAGTCGCCAGGGGCGATCAGCCCCAGCATTTT. V usage is TRBV7-2 and J usage is TRBJ1-5, with a weak D call TRBD1 (6 bases). Deletions cut 1 base from V and 5 bases from J, with 12 bases between. The V gene's germline CDR1 is SGHTA and CDR2 FQGNSA. CDR3 length: 15 residues.

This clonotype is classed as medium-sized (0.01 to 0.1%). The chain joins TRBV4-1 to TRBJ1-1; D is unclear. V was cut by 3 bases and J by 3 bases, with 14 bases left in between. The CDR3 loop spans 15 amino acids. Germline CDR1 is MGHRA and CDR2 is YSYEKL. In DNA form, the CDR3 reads TGCGCCAGCAGCCACGTGACCCCGAGGGACACTGAAGCTTTCTTT. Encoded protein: CASSHVTPRDTEAFF.

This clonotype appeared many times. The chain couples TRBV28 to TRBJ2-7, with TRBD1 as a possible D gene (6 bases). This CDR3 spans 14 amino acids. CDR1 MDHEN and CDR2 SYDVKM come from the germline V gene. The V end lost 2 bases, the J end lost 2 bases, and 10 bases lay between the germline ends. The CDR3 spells CASSLRTATYEQYF. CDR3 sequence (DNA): TGTGCCAGCAGTTTAAGGACAGCCACCTACGAGCAGTACTTC.

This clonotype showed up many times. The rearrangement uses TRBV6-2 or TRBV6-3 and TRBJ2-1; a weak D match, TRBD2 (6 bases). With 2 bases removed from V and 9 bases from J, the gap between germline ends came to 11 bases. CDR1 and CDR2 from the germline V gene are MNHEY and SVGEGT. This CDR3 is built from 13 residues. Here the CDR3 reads CASSYVLAGEQFF. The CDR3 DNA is TGTGCCAGCAGTTACGTACTAGCTGGTGAGCAGTTCTTC.

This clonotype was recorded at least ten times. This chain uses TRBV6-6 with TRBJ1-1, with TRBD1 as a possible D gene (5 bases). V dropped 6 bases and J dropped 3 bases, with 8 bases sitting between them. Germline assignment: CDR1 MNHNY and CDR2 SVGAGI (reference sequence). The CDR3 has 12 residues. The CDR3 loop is CASRGGDTEAFF. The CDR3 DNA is TGTGCCAGCAGGGGGGGGGACACTGAAGCTTTCTTT.